This T cell receptor beta chain was obtained from a study of shared clonotypes between healthy human individuals. Study-wide results and limits: With several donors compared, about 5.2% of naive CD4 clonotypes were shared. Compared with memory subsets, naive subsets generally had larger estimated richness. Represented diversity (both genetic and exposure-history) was limited by the small number of donors.

TCRdb's table, derived via immunoSEQ multiplex PCR, lists solely in-frame clones and lacks some. The sample records about 2.1 million clones, just over 90% being singletons. Comments on this clone: As yet, its antigen is unknown.

Terminally differentiated effector memory CD45RA+ cells were excluded by CCR7 positive selection of CD45RO-negative cells. The germline V gene has CDR1 MDHEN and CDR2 SYDVKM. The V and J ends lost 6 bases and 4 bases respectively, with 12 bases between them. CDR3 length: 13 amino acids. The sample comprised naive CD8+ T cells from PBMCs. The rearrangement uses TRBV28 and TRBJ1-2, with a weak D call TRBD1 (6 bases). This TCR was recovered from a man aged 18 to 30 in good health. Some clones in this sample may be carry-over from other donors' samples. In nucleotides, the CDR3 is TGTGCCAGCAGCCTTCCGGACAGCTATGGCTACACCTTC. It codes for CASSLPDSYGYTF.